This entry lists 28 T cell receptor beta chains sequenced from one sample in a study of T cell responses to AZD1222 COVID-19 vaccine. The table came from immunoSEQ multiplex PCR; TCRdb's copy has only in-frame clones and leaves some out. The table lists about 120,000 clones, approximately 85% of them singletons, with 9% to 9.5% in the top ten. The sample in question was peripheral blood, obtained on day 0 of AZD1222 vaccination. The receptors come from an adult in good health.

This clone was recorded only once. The rearrangement links TRBV5-1 to TRBJ2-7; D possibly uses TRBD1 or TRBD2 (5 bases each). This CDR3 region has 14 residues. Per the germline V gene, CDR1 is SGHRS and CDR2 is YFSETQ. V lost 0 bases and J 2 bases, leaving 9 bases between the germline ends. The chain's CDR3 is CASSLERTTYEQYF. CDR3 sequence (DNA): TGCGCCAGCAGCTTGGAGCGGACAACCTACGAGCAGTACTTC.

The chain carries TRBV19 and TRBJ1-5, with D possibly matching TRBD1 (5 bases). Germline loops: CDR1 LNHDA, CDR2 SQIVND (reference sequence). The CDR3 spans 20 residues. Trimming pared 7 bases from V and 0 bases from J, leaving 28 bases between. DNA for the CDR3: TGTGCCAGTACAGGTCGGGGCAGGGTGTTGGGTGGCTATAGCAATCAGCCCCAGCATTTT. Encoded protein: CASTGRGRVLGGYSNQPQHF.

CDR3 in amino acids: CASSLQFQNTIYF. The CDR3 bases are TGTGCCAGCAGTCTACAGTTTCAGAACACCATATATTTT. This rearrangement joins TRBV6-5 to TRBJ1-3, with D unclear. The CDR3 consists of 13 residues. Trimming pared 5 bases from V and 7 bases from J, leaving 12 bases between. The germline V gene encodes CDR1 MNHEY and CDR2 SVGAGI.

This clone has a single count. The rearrangement links TRBV19 to TRBJ2-7, with D unresolved. The length of the CDR3 is 14 residues. Germline-derived CDR1 and CDR2 are LNHDA and SQIVND (reference sequence). Trimming shortened V by 5 bases and J by 0 bases, and 11 bases separated the two germline ends. The CDR3 DNA is TGTGCCAGTAGTTTCAGCTTTAGCTCCTACGAGCAGTACTTC. It encodes CASSFSFSSYEQYF.

V usage is TRBV10-1 and J usage is TRBJ2-2; TRBD2 matches at 10 bases. Germline V CDR1 and CDR2: WNHNN, SYGVQD (reference sequence). This CDR3 spans 18 amino acids. Trimming removed 5 bases from V and 1 base from J; junction bases left unmatched: 10. As DNA, the CDR3 is TGCGCCAGCAGTAAGAGGCCTAGCGGGGGAGGGAACACCGGGGAGCTGTTTTTT. Translated, it gives CASSKRPSGGGNTGELFF.

The chain combines TRBV6-5 with TRBJ2-2; D uncertain. The CDR3 sequence is 12 residues long. Germline CDR1 MNHEY, CDR2 SVGAGI. V dropped 6 bases and J dropped 4 bases, with 6 bases sitting between them. The CDR3 loop reads CASRLGTGELFF. The CDR3 nucleotides read TGTGCCAGCAGGCTGGGCACCGGGGAGCTGTTTTTT.

The chain carries TRBV9 and TRBJ1-5, with a tentative D call TRBD1 (6 bases). Trimming shortened V by 2 bases and J by 3 bases, and 9 bases separated the two germline ends. The CDR3 contains 14 residues. CDR1 and CDR2 (germline): SGDLS, YYNGEE. The CDR3 loop is CASSVGQTNQPQHF. CDR3 sequence (DNA): TGTGCCAGCAGCGTCGGACAGACCAATCAGCCCCAGCATTTT. The full variable domain, rest sourced from reference TRBV9 and TRBJ1-5, is DSGVTQTPKHLITATGQRVTLRCSPRSGDLSVYWYQQSLDQGLQFLIQYYNGEERAKGNILERFSAQQFPDLHSELNLSSLELGDSALYFCASSVGQTNQPQHFGDGTRLSIL.

The V and J genes are TRBV18 and TRBJ2-7; either TRBD1 or TRBD2 may supply D (6 bases each). The CDR3 is 14 residues long. Germline V lookup: CDR1 KGHSH, CDR2 LQKENI. V was cut by 4 bases and J by 7 bases, with 17 bases left in between. The CDR3 is CASSQNKGGDEQYF. The CDR3 nucleotides read TGTGCCAGCTCACAAAACAAGGGGGGAGATGAGCAGTACTTC.

J is TRBJ2-5 and V is TRBV7-9; D might be TRBD1 or TRBD2, each matching 5 bases. Trimming removed 6 bases from V and 4 bases from J, with 18 bases in between. Germline V gives CDR1 SEHNR, CDR2 FQNEAQ (reference sequence). CDR3 length: 15 residues. Here the CDR3 reads CASRDILGGRETQYF. The CDR3 bases are TGTGCCAGCAGAGATATACTTGGGGGACGAGAGACCCAGTACTTC.

The chain recombines TRBV9 with TRBJ1-4, with 8 bases identical to TRBD1. Looked up from germline, CDR1 is SGDLS and CDR2 is YYNGEE. This CDR3 has 15 amino acids. J lost 7 bases, V lost 4 bases, and 9 bases had no gene match. The CDR3 DNA follows: TGTGCCAGCAGCCCAACAGCCGGGACAGGTGAAAAACTGTTTTTT. Its protein product is CASSPTAGTGEKLFF.

This chain connects TRBV9 to TRBJ2-7; D is perhaps TRBD2 (6 bases). Trimming cost V 0 bases and J 6 bases, with 7 bases left between them. The CDR3 is made up of 12 amino acids. The germline V gene has CDR1 SGDLS and CDR2 YYNGEE. In DNA, the CDR3 is TGTGCCAGCAGCGTAGCGGGAGCCGAGCAGTACTTC. Translated, it gives CASSVAGAEQYF.

There are a few counts of this clone. The gene calls are TRBV3-1 (or the pseudogene TRBV3-2) and TRBJ2-7; D gene uncertain. The germline V and J ends were trimmed by 1 base and 6 bases, with 7 bases remaining between them. CDR3 size: 12 residues. Germline V CDR1 and CDR2: LGHDT, YNNKEL (reference sequence). CDR3 loop: CASSQGRREQYF. The DNA of the CDR3 is TGTGCCAGCAGCCAAGGTCGTCGCGAGCAGTACTTC.

This chain joins TRBV6-6 and TRBJ2-5, with D perhaps assigned TRBD1 or TRBD2 (6 bases each). V lost 5 bases to trimming and J lost 5 bases, with 21 bases between them. The CDR3 totals 16 residues. CDR1 is MNHNY and CDR2 is SVGAGI in the germline V gene (reference sequence). CDR3 region: CASSVSYRGGMETQYF. The CDR3 nucleotides read TGTGCCAGCAGTGTCTCCTATAGAGGGGGGATGGAGACCCAGTACTTC.

The chain has TRBV11-1 and TRBJ2-7; the D is unclear. Germline lookup yields CDR1 SGHAT and CDR2 FQDESV (reference sequence). The length of the CDR3 is 13 residues. Deletions cut 1 base from V and 6 bases from J, with 10 bases between. CDR3 residues: CASSLERLGEQYF. For the CDR3, the DNA is TGTGCCAGCAGCTTAGAACGGCTCGGCGAGCAGTACTTC.

The V gene is TRBV19, the J gene TRBJ1-5; D gene unclear. Trimming shortened V by 4 bases and J by 5 bases, and 9 bases separated the two germline ends. From germline, CDR1 is LNHDA and CDR2 SQIVND (reference sequence). CDR3 length equals 13 residues. The CDR3 loop reads CASSSQTDQPQHF. In DNA form, the CDR3 reads TGTGCCAGTAGTAGCCAGACCGATCAGCCCCAGCATTTT.

This clone was counted between two and nine times. The rearrangement joins TRBV19 to TRBJ1-5, with D unresolved. Germline V CDR1 and CDR2: LNHDA, SQIVND (reference sequence). CDR3 length equals 13 residues. V was cut by 6 bases and J by 2 bases, with 8 bases left in between. The CDR3 loop is CASRDRGNQPQHF. CDR3 nucleotides: TGTGCCAGTAGGGACCGGGGCAATCAGCCCCAGCATTTT.

The gene calls are TRBV7-9 and TRBJ2-7; D unresolved. Deletions cut 5 bases from V and 2 bases from J, with 7 bases between. Germline V gives CDR1 SEHNR, CDR2 FQNEAQ (reference sequence). The CDR3 loop spans 12 amino acids. As DNA, the CDR3 is TGTGCCAGCAGCCGGGCTCCCTACGAGCAGTACTTC. Residues: CASSRAPYEQYF.

The V call is TRBV5-6, the J call TRBJ1-6; tentative D call: TRBD1 (5 bases). V was shortened by 0 bases and J by 10 bases, with 11 bases between the two germline ends. Germline V gene data show CDR1 as SGHDT and CDR2 as YYEEEE. This CDR3 has 14 amino acids. CDR3 sequence reads: CASSLVGRGSPLHF. Here the CDR3 DNA reads TGTGCCAGCAGCTTGGTTGGACGGGGCTCACCCCTCCACTTT.

The rearrangement joins TRBV6-4 to TRBJ1-3; D is possibly TRBD1 (6 bases). V lost 3 bases and J 3 bases, leaving 21 bases between the germline ends. The CDR3 covers 18 residues. The V gene's germline CDR1 is MRHNA and CDR2 SNTAGT. In nucleotides, the CDR3 is TGTGCCAGCAGTGAAGAGGGGGGGGCGCTTTGGCTTGGAAACACCATATATTTT. This encodes CASSEEGGALWLGNTIYF.

The rearrangement uses TRBV7-9 and TRBJ1-1; the D gene is possibly TRBD1 (5 bases). The V end lost 8 bases, the J end lost 3 bases, and 10 bases lay between the germline ends. This CDR3 comprises 12 residues. The V gene's germline CDR1 is SEHNR and CDR2 FQNEAQ (reference sequence). CDR3 region: CASLAGYTEAFF. As DNA, the CDR3 is TGTGCCAGCTTGGCAGGGTACACTGAAGCTTTCTTT. The full variable domain, rest sourced from reference TRBV7-9 and TRBJ1-1, is DTGVSQNPRHKITKRGQNVTFRCDPISEHNRLYWYRQTLGQGPEFLTYFQNEAQLEKSRLLSDRFSAERPKGSFSTLEIQRTEQGDSAMYLCASLAGYTEAFFGQGTRLTVV.

The count of this clone is one. The V and J genes are TRBV30 and TRBJ1-6, with no clear D. The CDR3 is 12 amino acids. CDR1 is GTSNPN, CDR2 SVGIG, per germline (reference sequence). Trimming stripped 1 base from V and 9 bases from J, with 7 bases between. CDR3 in amino acids: CAWSDLFSPLHF. The CDR3, as DNA: TGTGCCTGGAGTGATCTGTTTTCACCCCTCCACTTT.

This chain links TRBV19 with TRBJ1-2, with D possibly TRBD1 on 5 matching bases. V gave up 2 bases and J gave up 0 bases, with 10 bases separating them. The CDR3 contains 15 residues. CDR1 is LNHDA, CDR2 SQIVND, per germline (reference sequence). The CDR3 DNA sequence: TGTGCCAGTAGTATACAGACAGCTACTAACTATGGCTACACCTTC. It codes for CASSIQTATNYGYTF.

The gene calls are TRBV5-6 and TRBJ1-5; 9 nucleotides align to TRBD1. J gave up 7 bases and V 2 bases, and 7 bases lay outside the gene matches. CDR3 size: 15 residues. CDR1 SGHDT and CDR2 YYEEEE come from the germline V gene. The CDR3 is CASSFSRDRVQPQHF. CDR3 sequence (DNA): TGTGCCAGCAGCTTCAGCCGGGACAGGGTACAGCCCCAGCATTTT.

The chain joins TRBV2 to TRBJ2-7; no reliable D call. CDR1 is SNHLY, CDR2 FYNNEI, per germline. The ends were cut back, 2 bases at V and 4 bases at J, with 12 bases in the middle. This CDR3 is 14 amino acids long. CDR3 nucleotide sequence: TGTGCCAGCAGTGAAAGGAACGACCCTTACGAGCAGTACTTC. It is translated as CASSERNDPYEQYF.

The chain employs TRBV14 and TRBJ2-7; tentative D call: TRBD1 (5 bases). The CDR3 loop spans 16 amino acids. Per the germline V gene, CDR1 is SGHDN and CDR2 is FVKESK. Between the trimmed V and J ends, which lost 0 bases and 2 bases, there was a span of 14 bases. The CDR3 sequence is CASSQEQVFHTYEQYF. CDR3 nucleotides: TGTGCCAGCAGCCAAGAACAGGTCTTCCATACCTACGAGCAGTACTTC.

The J gene is TRBJ1-4, the V gene TRBV4-2; D not certain. CDR1 LGHNA and CDR2 YNFKEQ come from the germline V gene. V dropped 0 bases and J dropped 4 bases, with 12 bases sitting between them. The CDR3 spans 16 residues. In DNA form, the CDR3 reads TGTGCCAGCAGCCAAGATTTAGAGGTCTTTAATGAAAAACTGTTTTTT. Encoded protein: CASSQDLEVFNEKLFF.

A few counts support this clone. The gene calls are TRBV18 and TRBJ2-7, with a tentative D call TRBD2 (6 bases). CDR3 size: 13 residues. Germline V gives CDR1 KGHSH, CDR2 LQKENI. Trimming left V 1 base short and J 7 bases short, with 11 bases between. CDR3 amino acids: CASSPLTGEEQYF. The CDR3 nucleotides are TGTGCCAGCTCACCACTTACGGGGGAAGAGCAGTACTTC.

The rearrangement links TRBV7-2 to TRBJ1-1; the D is unclear. The length of the CDR3 is 14 residues. Looked up from germline, CDR1 is SGHTA and CDR2 is FQGNSA. Trimming removed 4 bases at V and 3 bases at J, with 12 bases between. Here the CDR3 DNA reads TGTGCCAGCAGCTCTTCCCCCAGGTACACTGAAGCTTTCTTT. Its translation is CASSSSPRYTEAFF.